One and the same sample provided the 27 T cell receptor beta chains below, sequenced in a study of blood T cell dynamics during melanoma immunotherapy. Time point given: week 3, after first cycle of checkpoint inhibitor. Measured with immunoSEQ multiplex PCR; TCRdb has only the in-frame clones, and not every one. Altogether about 15,000 clones are present, 80% to 95% being singletons, with the ten largest covering about 0.9%. The sample here was blood, taken from a patient treated with checkpoint blockade. The receptors derive from a human donor with melanoma.

The chain uses TRBV7-3 and TRBJ2-2; maybe TRBD1 (7 bases). V was clipped by 4 bases and J by 8 bases, with 17 bases between them. Germline V lookup: CDR1 SGHTA, CDR2 FQGTGA. There are 15 residues in the CDR3. The CDR3 protein is CASSSQGGQRGELFF. The DNA for the CDR3 is TGTGCCAGCAGCTCTCAGGGGGGACAACGAGGGGAGCTGTTTTTT.

The chain recombines TRBV18 with TRBJ2-7; TRBD2 agrees at 8 bases. Losses at the gene ends were 2 bases for V and 7 bases for J; bases not matched to a gene: 10. The CDR3 runs 15 residues. Looked up from germline, CDR1 is KGHSH and CDR2 is LQKENI. The CDR3 nucleotides are TGTGCCAGCTCACCAGAATTAGCGGGATCGGGGGAGCAGTACTTC. Translated: CASSPELAGSGEQYF.

V is TRBV9 and J is TRBJ2-3; D may correspond to TRBD1 or TRBD2 (7 bases each). Germline V lookup: CDR1 SGDLS, CDR2 YYNGEE. The length of the CDR3 is 14 residues. V gave up 3 bases and J gave up 4 bases, with 12 bases separating them. This CDR3 reads CASSAGGGPDTQYF. The DNA of the CDR3 is TGTGCCAGCAGCGCAGGGGGGGGCCCAGATACGCAGTATTTT.

This chain joins TRBV7-3 and TRBJ2-3; D remains unclear. V was trimmed by 2 bases and J by 6 bases, leaving 6 bases between them. This CDR3 has 12 amino acids. Germline assignment: CDR1 SGHTA and CDR2 FQGTGA. This CDR3 reads CASSLVGDTQYF. The DNA for the CDR3 is TGTGCCAGCAGCTTAGTGGGGGATACGCAGTATTTT.

This sequence joins TRBV28 and TRBJ1-1; D is unresolved. With 6 bases removed from V and 10 bases from J, the gap between germline ends came to 27 bases. CDR3 size: 16 residues. From germline, CDR1 is MDHEN and CDR2 SYDVKM. The CDR3 is CASRLQGHRRGSLAFF. The CDR3 DNA reads TGTGCCAGCAGGCTCCAAGGGCACCGCCGTGGATCTTTAGCTTTCTTT.

The gene calls are TRBV30 and TRBJ1-6; no clear D gene. The CDR3 consists of 13 residues. Trimming took off 2 bases at V and 6 bases at J, with 8 bases between the two ends. The germline CDR1 and CDR2 sequences are GTSNPN and SVGIG (reference sequence). The CDR3 sequence is CAWSSDGNSPLHF. Written as DNA, the CDR3 is TGTGCCTGGAGTTCAGACGGTAATTCACCCCTCCACTTT.

The chain links TRBV7-8 to TRBJ2-2; D possibly corresponds to TRBD1 (5 bases). The ends were cut back, 1 base at V and 2 bases at J, with 14 bases in the middle. The CDR3 is made up of 17 amino acids. Germline values: CDR1 SGHVS, CDR2 FQNEAQ. CDR3 protein: CASSLDFRAYNTGELFF. In DNA, the CDR3 is TGTGCCAGCAGCTTAGACTTCAGGGCGTATAACACCGGGGAGCTGTTTTTT. The variable domain in full, completed from reference TRBV7-8 and TRBJ2-2, reads GAGVSQSPRYKVAKRGQDVALRCDPISGHVSLFWYQQALGQGPEFLTYFQNEAQLDKSGLPSDRFFAERPEGSVSTLKIQRTQQEDSAVYLCASSLDFRAYNTGELFFGEGSRLTVL.

The chain combines TRBV30 with TRBJ2-5, with D tentatively TRBD1 or TRBD2 (5 bases each). The V gene lost 6 bases and the J gene lost 6 bases, with 20 bases spanning the gap. CDR3 size: 14 residues. Looked up from germline, CDR1 is GTSNPN and CDR2 is SVGIG (reference sequence). CDR3 loop: CACAARGRLKTQYF. The CDR3 region has the DNA TGTGCCTGCGCAGCTAGGGGACGGCTAAAGACCCAGTACTTC.

The rearrangement joins TRBV27 to TRBJ2-3; 8 bases are a match to TRBD1. V lost 4 bases to trimming and J lost 3 bases; unmatched junction nucleotides: 6. This CDR3 comprises 15 residues. Per germline, CDR1 MNHEY and CDR2 SMNVEV (reference sequence). The CDR3 protein is CASSSPRQGTDTQYF. The CDR3 DNA reads TGTGCCAGCAGTTCACCAAGACAGGGGACAGATACGCAGTATTTT.

This rearrangement joins TRBV9 to TRBJ2-3, with 9 bases aligning to TRBD1. V was pared by 0 bases and J by 4 bases, with 3 bases of the junction left unmatched. Germline loops: CDR1 SGDLS, CDR2 YYNGEE. The CDR3 covers 15 residues. The CDR3 DNA reads TGTGCCAGCAGCGTAGATACAGGGGGCGCAGATACGCAGTATTTT. Translating it yields CASSVDTGGADTQYF.

This clone has just one count. This sequence joins TRBV5-4 and TRBJ2-1; TRBD1 aligns across 9 bases. CDR1 SGHNT and CDR2 YYREEE come from the germline V gene (reference sequence). With 3 bases clipped from V and 3 bases from J, the junction kept 7 bases outside the gene matches. The CDR3 length is 16 residues. The CDR3 nucleotides are TGTGCCAGCAGCTCACAGGGGGCAGATAACTACAATGAGCAGTTCTTC. Translation: CASSSQGADNYNEQFF.

V gene TRBV19 combines with J gene TRBJ2-2; D is unclear. Germline loops: CDR1 LNHDA, CDR2 SQIVND (reference sequence). Trimming stripped 3 bases from V and 0 bases from J, with 8 bases between. The CDR3 sequence is 15 residues long. Written as DNA, the CDR3 is TGTGCCAGTAGTATGGTTCTCTCGAACACCGGGGAGCTGTTTTTT. Protein product: CASSMVLSNTGELFF.

The chain combines TRBV7-3 with TRBJ2-5; 9 bases agree with TRBD1. The V gene end was trimmed by 0 bases and the J gene end by 5 bases; junction bases not matched to a gene: 7. The CDR3 is 16 amino acids. Germline CDR1 is SGHTA and CDR2 is FQGTGA. CDR3 sequence (DNA): TGTGCCAGCAGCTTAACGTCCGGGACAGGGAGGGAGACCCAGTACTTC. This codes for CASSLTSGTGRETQYF.

The chain uses TRBV5-6 and TRBJ1-2; D gene uncertain. Trimming cost V 0 bases and J 8 bases, with 14 bases left between them. Germline loops: CDR1 SGHDT, CDR2 YYEEEE. The CDR3 is 14 amino acids. The CDR3 reads CASSLEPLSGGYTF. The CDR3 nucleotides read TGTGCCAGCAGCTTGGAGCCCCTATCGGGGGGCTACACCTTC.

V is TRBV5-6 and J is TRBJ2-1; the match to TRBD2 covers 8 bases. Germline-derived CDR1 and CDR2 are SGHDT and YYEEEE. The V segment lost 1 base and the J segment 1 base; nucleotides outside the gene matches: 7. The CDR3 extends over 17 amino acids. DNA for the CDR3: TGTGCCAGCAGCTTGCTGATAGCGGGGACGTCCTACAATGAGCAGTTCTTC. Protein: CASSLLIAGTSYNEQFF.

The chain has TRBV7-2 and TRBJ1-2, with a tentative D call TRBD1 (5 bases). Germline-derived CDR1 and CDR2 are SGHTA and FQGNSA. This CDR3 comprises 14 residues. Trimming took off 1 base at V and 5 bases at J, with 11 bases between the two ends. The CDR3: CASSLVGGIYGYTF. CDR3 nucleotides: TGTGCCAGCAGCTTAGTTGGGGGTATATATGGCTACACCTTC.

This chain uses TRBV27 with TRBJ2-3; D ambiguous. The V and J ends lost 6 bases and 6 bases respectively, with 16 bases between them. Germline V gene lookup returns CDR1 MNHEY and CDR2 SMNVEV (reference sequence). The CDR3 covers 14 residues. In nucleotides, the CDR3 is TGTGCCAGCAGGCTTACCGGCCCCGGTGATACGCAGTATTTT. This gives the protein CASRLTGPGDTQYF.

The chain joins TRBV30 to TRBJ1-6; D gene uncertain. Looked up from germline, CDR1 is GTSNPN and CDR2 is SVGIG (reference sequence). V was trimmed by 0 bases and J by 6 bases, leaving 9 bases between them. The CDR3 has 14 residues. The CDR3 DNA reads as TGTGCCTGGAGTGTATACAGCGGTAATTCACCCCTCCACTTT. It codes for CAWSVYSGNSPLHF.

V gene TRBV9 combines with J gene TRBJ2-7, with D unresolved. This CDR3 has 14 residues. Germline V CDR1 and CDR2: SGDLS, YYNGEE. Trimming stripped 0 bases from V and 5 bases from J, with 12 bases between. Here the CDR3 DNA reads TGTGCCAGCAGCGTAGTAGCCCAGTCTGACGAGCAGTACTTC. As protein: CASSVVAQSDEQYF.

The chain joins TRBV30 to TRBJ1-6; no reliable D call. The ends were cut back, 4 bases at V and 0 bases at J, with 13 bases in the middle. This CDR3 has 16 amino acids. Germline lookup yields CDR1 GTSNPN and CDR2 SVGIG (reference sequence). The CDR3: CAWIPGRSSYNSPLHF. The DNA of the CDR3 is TGTGCCTGGATTCCCGGTAGGAGCTCCTATAATTCACCCCTCCACTTT.

The rearrangement joins TRBV5-1 to TRBJ2-7, with 8 bases lining up with TRBD1. Germline V lookup: CDR1 SGHRS, CDR2 YFSETQ. CDR3 size: 17 residues. The V gene end was trimmed by 4 bases and the J gene end by 0 bases; junction bases not matched to a gene: 12. CDR3 coding DNA: TGCGCCAGCAGCGTGGGGGCCGGGACAGGTTACTCCTACGAGCAGTACTTC. Translated, it gives CASSVGAGTGYSYEQYF.

The chain uses TRBV4-1 and TRBJ2-1, with TRBD2 matching 7 bases. The length of the CDR3 is 16 residues. The germline CDR1 and CDR2 sequences are MGHRA and YSYEKL. Trimming removed 0 bases from V and 9 bases from J; junction bases left unmatched: 11. The DNA for the CDR3 is TGCGCCAGCAGCCAAGATCCCTCGGGCGGGAGTGGTGAGCAGTTCTTC. Its translation: CASSQDPSGGSGEQFF.

This clone was recorded once. The V call is TRBV2, the J call TRBJ2-3, with a possible D match to TRBD2 (5 bases). The CDR3 has 13 amino acids. V dropped 6 bases and J dropped 3 bases, with 10 bases sitting between them. Germline CDR1 reads SNHLY; CDR2 reads FYNNEI. The CDR3, as DNA: TGTGCCAGCAGGGAGACGGGAACAGATACGCAGTATTTT. This translates into CASRETGTDTQYF. Using reference TRBV2 and TRBJ2-3 for the parts outside the CDR3, the full variable domain is EPEVTQTPSHQVTQMGQEVILRCVPISNHLYFYWYRQILGQKVEFLVSFYNNEISEKSEIFDDQFSVERPDGSNFTLKIRSTKLEDSAMYFCASRETGTDTQYFGPGTRLTVL.

The CDR3 sequence is CASSPTGNQPQHF. The CDR3 bases are TGTGCCAGCAGTCCGACAGGGAACCAGCCCCAGCATTTT. The genes are TRBV2 and TRBJ1-5; 7 positions match TRBD1. The ends lost 5 bases at V and 7 bases at J; junction bases unmatched: 5. CDR1 and CDR2 (germline): SNHLY, FYNNEI. The length of the CDR3 is 13 residues. Looking up the rest from reference TRBV2 and TRBJ1-5 gives the full variable domain: EPEVTQTPSHQVTQMGQEVILRCVPISNHLYFYWYRQILGQKVEFLVSFYNNEISEKSEIFDDQFSVERPDGSNFTLKIRSTKLEDSAMYFCASSPTGNQPQHFGDGTRLSIL.

V is TRBV5-4 and J is TRBJ1-4; no reliable D call. Germline V CDR1 and CDR2: SGHNT, YYREEE (reference sequence). The CDR3 consists of 14 residues. V dropped 3 bases and J dropped 0 bases, with 6 bases sitting between them. The CDR3 protein is CASSYGATNEKLFF. DNA for the CDR3: TGTGCCAGCAGCTACGGTGCAACTAATGAAAAACTGTTTTTT.

The chain uses TRBV21-1 and TRBJ1-5; the table assigns TRBD1, which was not confirmed against the DNA. TRBV21-1 is given as a pseudogene. The CDR3 is 18 amino acids. The chain's CDR3 is CASTNAGTGSGLGQPQHF. The CDR3 bases are TGTGCCAGCACCAACGCCGGGACAGGGTCGGGGCTGGGTCAGCCCCAGCATTTT.

This clone is a singleton in its sample. The chain links TRBV5-4 to TRBJ2-7, with D possibly TRBD2 on 5 matching bases. The CDR3 has 14 residues. Trimming cost V 0 bases and J 3 bases, with 10 bases left between them. Looked up from germline, CDR1 is SGHNT and CDR2 is YYREEE (reference sequence). CDR3 residues: CASSLGDGNYEQYF. The CDR3 coding sequence is TGTGCCAGCAGCTTGGGTGACGGGAACTACGAGCAGTACTTC.